The 16 T cell receptor beta chains reported below all come from one sample, sequenced in a study of shared clonotypes between healthy human individuals. Data came from immunoSEQ multiplex PCR; TCRdb stores just in-frame clones and leaves some out. The sample carries over a million clones, about 75% recorded once. Sequenced: memory CD4+ T cells sorted from blood. The subset denotes: CD45RA-negative fraction. Every receptor here comes from a man aged 18-30 years in good health.

Only a few counts were recorded for this clone. The chain employs TRBV7-9 and TRBJ1-4, with 8 positions matching TRBD1. Germline V gene lookup returns CDR1 SEHNR and CDR2 FQNEAQ (reference sequence). This CDR3 region has 14 residues. V was pared by 7 bases and J by 5 bases, with 6 bases of the junction left unmatched. The CDR3 nucleotides are TGTGCCAGCATATTGGGACAGGAGAATGAAAAACTGTTTTTT. Encoded protein: CASILGQENEKLFF.

To note about this clone: Additional DNA sequences in this sample encode the identical CDR3. The chain uses TRBV5-1 and TRBJ2-1; 7 positions agree with TRBD2. Germline V gene data show CDR1 as SGHRS and CDR2 as YFSETQ. The CDR3 totals 15 residues. V lost 4 bases, J lost 1 base, and 5 bases stayed unmatched. The CDR3 region is CASSLLAQSYNEQFF. CDR3 coding DNA: TGCGCCAGCAGCCTACTAGCGCAGTCCTACAATGAGCAGTTCTTC. Full variable domain (remainder filled in from reference TRBV5-1 and TRBJ2-1): KAGVTQTPRYLIKTRGQQVTLSCSPISGHRSVSWYQQTPGQGLQFLFEYFSETQRNKGNFPGRFSGRQFSNSRSEMNVSTLELGDSALYLCASSLLAQSYNEQFFGPGTRLTVL.

CDR3 region: CSVVEEYNEQFF. CDR3 bases: TGCAGCGTTGTCGAAGAATACAATGAGCAGTTCTTC. The rearrangement uses TRBV29-1 and TRBJ2-1, with D unclear. This CDR3 has 12 residues. Germline loops: CDR1 SQVTM, CDR2 ANQGSEA. V lost 4 bases and J lost 4, with 8 bases in between.

This clone was seen a few times. The J gene is TRBJ1-1, the V gene TRBV18; D gene uncertain. Germline V gives CDR1 KGHSH, CDR2 LQKENI. This CDR3 region has 14 residues. V was pared by 3 bases and J by 1 base, with 9 bases between. In DNA form, the CDR3 reads TGTGCCAGCTCACCCGGGGAATGGAACACTGAAGCTTTCTTT. Translation gives CASSPGEWNTEAFF.

This rearrangement joins TRBV9 to TRBJ1-3; maybe TRBD1 (5 bases). The CDR3 is 15 amino acids. The V end lost 4 bases, the J end lost 4 bases, and 15 bases lay between the germline ends. Per germline, CDR1 SGDLS and CDR2 YYNGEE. CDR3 amino acids: CASSRDQPMGNTIYF. In DNA form, the CDR3 reads TGTGCCAGCAGCCGGGACCAACCCATGGGAAACACCATATATTTT.

The chain is built from TRBV7-9 and TRBJ2-1; 14 bases match TRBD2. The CDR3 extends over 15 amino acids. The V and J ends lost 3 bases and 7 bases, in that order; junction bases with no gene match: 2. Germline CDR1 is SEHNR and CDR2 is FQNEAQ (reference sequence). Here the CDR3 reads CASSFGTSGSNEQFF. The CDR3 region has the DNA TGTGCCAGCAGCTTCGGGACTAGCGGGAGTAATGAGCAGTTCTTC.

The sample holds many counts of this clone. The sample carries other DNA sequences with the same CDR3. The chain has TRBV5-4 and TRBJ2-2; D may correspond to TRBD1 or TRBD2 (5 bases each). V gave up 4 bases and J gave up 2 bases, with 9 bases separating them. The germline V gene has CDR1 SGHNT and CDR2 YYREEE (reference sequence). CDR3 length: 14 amino acids. Here the CDR3 DNA reads TGTGCCAGCAGCACAGGACTTAACACCGGGGAGCTGTTTTTT. Its translation: CASSTGLNTGELFF.

The genes are TRBV5-1 and TRBJ1-2; TRBD1 is a possible D gene (5 bases). With 8 bases removed from V and 6 bases from J, the gap between germline ends came to 20 bases. Germline V gives CDR1 SGHRS, CDR2 YFSETQ. The CDR3 consists of 14 residues. This CDR3 reads CASSPFGGSNGYTF. The CDR3 region has the DNA TGCGCCAGTTCGCCCTTCGGGGGGTCGAATGGCTACACCTTC.

The V and J genes are TRBV5-5 and TRBJ2-3, with 7 nucleotides matching TRBD1. Germline CDR1 SGHKS, CDR2 YYEKEE (reference sequence). After removal of 0 bases from V and 4 bases from J, the junction contained 5 bases not matched to a gene. This CDR3 has 15 residues. In DNA form, the CDR3 reads TGTGCCAGCAGCTTGGGAGGGGGCAGCGCAGATACGCAGTATTTT. It encodes CASSLGGGSADTQYF.

The chain has TRBV9 and TRBJ1-5; the D is unclear. Per germline, CDR1 SGDLS and CDR2 YYNGEE. This CDR3 is 13 amino acids long. The germline V and J ends were trimmed by 0 bases and 9 bases, with 10 bases remaining between them. The CDR3 sequence: CASSVGGPGPQHF. CDR3 bases: TGTGCCAGCAGCGTAGGGGGTCCAGGGCCCCAGCATTTT.

The V and J genes are TRBV28 and TRBJ1-4; TRBD1 agrees at 9 bases. This CDR3 region has 14 residues. The germline V gene has CDR1 MDHEN and CDR2 SYDVKM. Unmatched junction bases numbered 4, after V lost 1 base and J lost 10 bases. The CDR3 DNA is TGTGCCAGCAGTTTATCGGGACAGGGTTTAAAACTGTTTTTT. The encoded protein is CASSLSGQGLKLFF.

J is TRBJ2-1 and V is TRBV7-9, with D unclear. Trimming shortened V by 1 base and J by 5 bases, and 9 bases separated the two germline ends. The CDR3 length is 14 residues. The germline V gene encodes CDR1 SEHNR and CDR2 FQNEAQ (reference sequence). CDR3 sequence (DNA): TGTGCCAGCAGCTTAGTGCCCACAAACAATGAGCAGTTCTTC. This codes for CASSLVPTNNEQFF. The complete variable domain, with remaining parts taken from reference TRBV7-9 and TRBJ2-1, reads DTGVSQNPRHKITKRGQNVTFRCDPISEHNRLYWYRQTLGQGPEFLTYFQNEAQLEKSRLLSDRFSAERPKGSFSTLEIQRTEQGDSAMYLCASSLVPTNNEQFFGPGTRLTVL.

This sequence joins TRBV9 and TRBJ2-2; 8 bases match TRBD2. After removal of 0 bases from V and 5 bases from J, the junction contained 6 bases not matched to a gene. Germline lookup yields CDR1 SGDLS and CDR2 YYNGEE. This CDR3 has 16 residues. The CDR3 coding sequence is TGTGCCAGCAGCGTAGATGCGGGCGGGGGGACCGGGGAGCTGTTTTTT. Translating it yields CASSVDAGGGTGELFF.

The chain recombines TRBV19 with TRBJ1-2; D gene uncertain. The CDR3 extends over 14 amino acids. Trimming stripped 5 bases from V and 8 bases from J, with 18 bases between. The V gene's germline CDR1 is LNHDA and CDR2 SQIVND (reference sequence). The CDR3 loop reads CASSQRTQMSGYTF. Written as DNA, the CDR3 is TGTGCCAGTAGTCAAAGGACCCAGATGAGCGGCTACACCTTC.

V gene TRBV11-2 combines with J gene TRBJ2-3; 10 nucleotides align to TRBD2. Looked up from germline, CDR1 is SGHAT and CDR2 is FQNNGV. The CDR3 runs 16 residues. The V gene end was trimmed by 4 bases and the J gene end by 0 bases; junction bases not matched to a gene: 4. The CDR3 sequence: CASSSGTSVSTDTQYF. The CDR3 bases are TGTGCCAGCAGCTCCGGGACTAGCGTTAGCACAGATACGCAGTATTTT.

This clone appeared once. The chain recombines TRBV19 with TRBJ1-5; no firm D call. The V end was cut by 1 base, the J end by 8 bases, with 12 bases between. Germline loops: CDR1 LNHDA, CDR2 SQIVND (reference sequence). This CDR3 has 14 amino acids. The CDR3 sequence: CASSIGGIMEPQHF. The CDR3 DNA reads TGTGCCAGTAGTATAGGCGGTATCATGGAGCCCCAGCATTTT.